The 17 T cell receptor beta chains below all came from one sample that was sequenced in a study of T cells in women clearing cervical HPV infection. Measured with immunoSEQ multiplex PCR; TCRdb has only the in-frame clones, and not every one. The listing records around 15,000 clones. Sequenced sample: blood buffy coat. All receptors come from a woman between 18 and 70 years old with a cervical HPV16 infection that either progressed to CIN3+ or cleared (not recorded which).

This CDR3 reads CASSVATGAGGNTGELFF. CDR3 DNA, as far as it was read: TGTGCCAGCAGCGTAGCTACTGGGGCAGGGGGCAACACCGGGGAG. J is TRBJ2-2 and V is TRBV9; TRBD1 matches at 8 bases. The DNA ends 3 residues before the CDR3 does, and the rest of the CDR3 is filled in from the germline J gene. CDR3 length: 18 amino acids. With 0 bases clipped from V and 2 bases from J, the junction kept 9 bases outside the gene matches. From germline, CDR1 is SGDLS and CDR2 YYNGEE. The whole variable domain, filled in from reference TRBV9 and TRBJ2-2, reads DSGVTQTPKHLITATGQRVTLRCSPRSGDLSVYWYQQSLDQGLQFLIQYYNGEERAKGNILERFSAQQFPDLHSELNLSSLELGDSALYFCASSVATGAGGNTGELFFGEGSRLTVL.

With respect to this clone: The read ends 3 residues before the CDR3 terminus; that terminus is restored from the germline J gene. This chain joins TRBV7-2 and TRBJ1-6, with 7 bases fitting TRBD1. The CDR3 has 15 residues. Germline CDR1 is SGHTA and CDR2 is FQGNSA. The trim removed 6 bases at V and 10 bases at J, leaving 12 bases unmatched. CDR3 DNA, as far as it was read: TGTGCCAGCAGGGGGAACAGGGGAGGTGGCTCACCC. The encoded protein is CASRGNRGGGSP. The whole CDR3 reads CASRGNRGGGSPLHF.

The part of the CDR3 DNA that was read is TGCGCCAGCAGCTTGGGCAGACTCACCGGGGAG. It codes for CASSLGRLTGE. The complete CDR3 reads CASSLGRLTGELFF. The V call is TRBV5-1, the J call TRBJ2-2; D unclear. The CDR3 is cut off 3 residues early in the read; its end comes from the germline J gene. The CDR3 extends over 14 amino acids. The germline gives CDR1 SGHRS, CDR2 YFSETQ. With 0 bases removed from V and 4 bases from J, the gap between germline ends came to 7 bases.

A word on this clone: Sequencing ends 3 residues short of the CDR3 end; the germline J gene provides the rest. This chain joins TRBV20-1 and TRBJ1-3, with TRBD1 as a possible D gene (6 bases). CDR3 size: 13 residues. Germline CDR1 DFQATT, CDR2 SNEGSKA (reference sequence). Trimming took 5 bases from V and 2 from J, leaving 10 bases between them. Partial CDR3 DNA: TGCAGTGCTCGGCGGACAGCTGGAAACACC. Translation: CSARRTAGNT. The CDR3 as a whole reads CSARRTAGNTIYF.

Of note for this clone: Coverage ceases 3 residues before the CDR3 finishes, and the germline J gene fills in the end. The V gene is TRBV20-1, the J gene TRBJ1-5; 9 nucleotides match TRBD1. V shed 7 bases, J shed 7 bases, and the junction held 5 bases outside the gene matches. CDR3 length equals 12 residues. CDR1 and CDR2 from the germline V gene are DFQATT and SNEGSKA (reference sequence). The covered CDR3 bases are TGCAGTGTGGGACAGGGTGAACAGCCC. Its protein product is CSVGQGEQP. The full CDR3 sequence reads CSVGQGEQPQHF.

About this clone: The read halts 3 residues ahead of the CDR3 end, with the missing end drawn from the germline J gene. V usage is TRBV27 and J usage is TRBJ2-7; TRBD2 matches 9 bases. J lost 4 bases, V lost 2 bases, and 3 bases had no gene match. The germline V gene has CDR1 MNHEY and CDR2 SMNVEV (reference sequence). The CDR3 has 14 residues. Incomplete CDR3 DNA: TGTGCCAGCAGTTTAGCGGGAGGGCCTTACGAG. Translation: CASSLAGGPYE. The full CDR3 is CASSLAGGPYEQYF.

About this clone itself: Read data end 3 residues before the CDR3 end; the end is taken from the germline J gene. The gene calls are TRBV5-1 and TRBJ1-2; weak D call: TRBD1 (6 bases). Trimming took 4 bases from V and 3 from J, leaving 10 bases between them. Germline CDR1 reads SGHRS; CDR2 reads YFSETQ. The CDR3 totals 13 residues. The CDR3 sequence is CASSEDRHYGYTF. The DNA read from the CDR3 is TGCGCCAGCAGCGAGGACAGACACTATGGC.

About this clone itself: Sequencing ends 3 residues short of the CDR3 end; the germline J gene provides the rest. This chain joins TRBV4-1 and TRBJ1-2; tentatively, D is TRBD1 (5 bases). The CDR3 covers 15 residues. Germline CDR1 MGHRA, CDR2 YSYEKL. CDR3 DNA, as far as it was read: TGCGCCAGCAGCCACCCCCGGGACTCTCGAGAGGGC. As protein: CASSHPRDSREG. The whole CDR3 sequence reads CASSHPRDSREGYTF.

CDR3 DNA (partial): TGTGCCAGCAGTTCATTAAGCGGGGGTCCCGGCGAG. Translated: CASSSLSGGPGE. The entire CDR3 is CASSSLSGGPGEQYF. The V gene is TRBV11-2, the J gene TRBJ2-7, with 8 bases identical to TRBD2. The read falls 3 residues short of the CDR3 end, and the missing part is taken from the germline J gene. The V gene's germline CDR1 is SGHAT and CDR2 FQNNGV. Trimming removed 6 bases from V and 6 bases from J; junction bases left unmatched: 13. This CDR3 contains 15 residues.

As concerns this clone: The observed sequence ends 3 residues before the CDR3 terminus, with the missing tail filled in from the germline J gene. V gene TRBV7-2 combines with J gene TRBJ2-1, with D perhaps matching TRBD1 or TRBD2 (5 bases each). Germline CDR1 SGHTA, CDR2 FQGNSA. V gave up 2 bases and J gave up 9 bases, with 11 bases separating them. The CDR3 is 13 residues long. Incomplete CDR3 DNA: TGTGCCAGCAGCTTACGGAGAGGGGCTGAG. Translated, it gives CASSLRRGAE. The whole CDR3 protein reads CASSLRRGAEQFF. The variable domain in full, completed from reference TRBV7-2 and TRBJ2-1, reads GAGVSQSPSNKVTEKGKDVELRCDPISGHTALYWYRQSLGQGLEFLIYFQGNSAPDKSGLPSDRFSAERTGGSVSTLTIQRTQQEDSAVYLCASSLRRGAEQFFGPGTRLTVL.

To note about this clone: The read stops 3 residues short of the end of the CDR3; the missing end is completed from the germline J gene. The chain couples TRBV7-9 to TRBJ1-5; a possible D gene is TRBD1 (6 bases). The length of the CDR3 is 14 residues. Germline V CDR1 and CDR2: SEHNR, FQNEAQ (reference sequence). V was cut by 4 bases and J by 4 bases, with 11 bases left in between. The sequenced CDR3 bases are TGTGCCAGCAGCTCACGGGACACAAATCAGCCC. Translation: CASSSRDTNQP. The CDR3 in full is CASSSRDTNQPQHF.

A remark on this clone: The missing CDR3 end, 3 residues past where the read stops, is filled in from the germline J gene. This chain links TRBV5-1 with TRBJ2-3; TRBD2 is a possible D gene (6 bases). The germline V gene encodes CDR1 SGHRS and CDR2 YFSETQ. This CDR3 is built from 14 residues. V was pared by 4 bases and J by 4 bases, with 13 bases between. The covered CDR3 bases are TGCGCCAGCAGCGACCCGGACTATTCAGATACG. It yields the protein CASSDPDYSDT. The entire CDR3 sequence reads CASSDPDYSDTQYF.

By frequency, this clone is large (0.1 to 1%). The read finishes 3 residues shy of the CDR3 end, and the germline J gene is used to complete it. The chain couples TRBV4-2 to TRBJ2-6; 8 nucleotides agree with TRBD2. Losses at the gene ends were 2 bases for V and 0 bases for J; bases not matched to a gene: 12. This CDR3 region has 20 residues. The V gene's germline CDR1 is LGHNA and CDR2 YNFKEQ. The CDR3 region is CASSQPRRGDFDSGANVLTF. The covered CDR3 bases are TGTGCCAGCAGCCAACCCCGGCGGGGGGACTTCGACTCTGGGGCCAACGTC.

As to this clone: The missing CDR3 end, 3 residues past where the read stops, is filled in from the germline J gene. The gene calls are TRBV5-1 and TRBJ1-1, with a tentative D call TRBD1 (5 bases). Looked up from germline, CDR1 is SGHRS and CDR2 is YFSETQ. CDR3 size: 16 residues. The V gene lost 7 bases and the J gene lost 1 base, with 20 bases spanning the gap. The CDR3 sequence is CASHGSQGLGNTEAFF. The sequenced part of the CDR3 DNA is TGCGCCAGCCACGGCTCGCAGGGCTTGGGGAACACTGAA.

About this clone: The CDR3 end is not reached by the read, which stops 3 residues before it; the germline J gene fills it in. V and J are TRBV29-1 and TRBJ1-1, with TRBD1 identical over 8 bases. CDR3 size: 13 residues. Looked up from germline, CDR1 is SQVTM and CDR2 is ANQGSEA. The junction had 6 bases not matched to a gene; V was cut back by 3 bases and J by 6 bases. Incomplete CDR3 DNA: TGCAGCGTTGACAGGGGGCGCAAGTCTGAA. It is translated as CSVDRGRKSE. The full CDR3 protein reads CSVDRGRKSEAFF.

Here the CDR3 reads CASSLLAGDYNEQFF. Incomplete CDR3 DNA: TGTGCCAGCAGCTTGTTAGCGGGGGACTACAATGAG. This chain connects TRBV7-3 to TRBJ2-1; TRBD2 agrees at 9 bases. The read ends 3 residues shy of where the CDR3 ends; the end is completed using the germline J gene. The trim removed 3 bases at V and 3 bases at J, leaving 3 bases unmatched. The V gene's germline CDR1 is SGHTA and CDR2 FQGTGA. The CDR3 covers 15 residues. Complete variable domain (other parts from reference TRBV7-3 and TRBJ2-1): GAGVSQTPSNKVTEKGKYVELRCDPISGHTALYWYRQSLGQGPEFLIYFQGTGAADDSGLPNDRFFAVRPEGSVSTLKIQRTERGDSAVYLCASSLLAGDYNEQFFGPGTRLTVL.

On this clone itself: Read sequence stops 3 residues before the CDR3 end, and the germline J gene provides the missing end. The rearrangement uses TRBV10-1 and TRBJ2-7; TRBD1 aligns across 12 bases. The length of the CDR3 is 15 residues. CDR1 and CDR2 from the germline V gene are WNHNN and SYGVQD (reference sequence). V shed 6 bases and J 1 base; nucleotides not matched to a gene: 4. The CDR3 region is CASSEGQGASYEQYF. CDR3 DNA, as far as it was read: TGCGCCAGCAGCGAGGGACAGGGGGCGTCCTACGAG.